A single TCR beta chain is shown here with its context. V lost 1 base to trimming and J lost 1 base, with 8 bases between them. Per the germline V gene, CDR1 is MDHEN and CDR2 is SYDVKM. The CDR3 has 15 residues. The data originate from a study of shared clonotypes between healthy human individuals. The repertoire was sequenced with immunoSEQ multiplex PCR; TCRdb's copy has only in-frame clones and lacks some. The table lists 2.5 million or so clones, approximately 94% of them singletons. The sequenced material came from naive CD4+ T cells sorted from blood. Subset defined: CD45RA+ positively selected. The chain couples TRBV28 to TRBJ1-5, with D maybe TRBD1 (6 bases). This receptor was taken from a man younger than 35 in good health. CDR3 in DNA: TGTGCCAGCAGTTTATCAGGGGCGAGCAATCAGCCCCAGCATTTT. This encodes CASSLSGASNQPQHF.